The source of this T cell receptor beta chain is a study of control samples from healthy donors and cancer patients. Some clones are missing from TCRdb's copy, which holds only in-frame ones; the method was immunoSEQ multiplex PCR. Among about 170,000 clones listed, 80% to 90% were seen once. Looked up from germline, CDR1 is LNHDA and CDR2 is SQIVND (reference sequence). CDR3 length: 15 amino acids. V was clipped by 3 bases and J by 1 base, with 11 bases between them. The chain recombines TRBV19 with TRBJ2-3, with D unclear. Specimen: blood. The sequence derives from a woman in her 30s in good health. CDR3 DNA: TGTGCCAGTAGTATGACCCCCTCGGGCACAGATACGCAGTATTTT. Protein sequence: CASSMTPSGTDTQYF.